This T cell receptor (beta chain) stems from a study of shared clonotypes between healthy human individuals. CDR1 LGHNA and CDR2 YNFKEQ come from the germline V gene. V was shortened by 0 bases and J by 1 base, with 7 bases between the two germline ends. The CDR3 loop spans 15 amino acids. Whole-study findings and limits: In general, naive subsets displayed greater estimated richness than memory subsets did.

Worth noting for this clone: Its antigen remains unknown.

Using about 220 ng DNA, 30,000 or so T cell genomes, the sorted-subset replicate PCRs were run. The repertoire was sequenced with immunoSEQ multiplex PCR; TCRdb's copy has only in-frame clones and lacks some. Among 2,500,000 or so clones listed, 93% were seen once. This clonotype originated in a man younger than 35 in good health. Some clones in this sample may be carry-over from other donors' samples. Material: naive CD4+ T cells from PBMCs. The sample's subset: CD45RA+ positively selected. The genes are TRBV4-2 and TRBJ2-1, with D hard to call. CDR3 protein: CASSQDVTSYNEQFF. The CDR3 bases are TGTGCCAGCAGCCAAGATGTGACGTCCTACAATGAGCAGTTCTTC.